This T cell receptor beta chain comes out of a study of T cell responses to AZD1222 COVID-19 vaccine. The CDR3 loop spans 15 amino acids. Looked up from germline, CDR1 is SGHRS and CDR2 is YFSETQ. Concerning this clone itself: The junction differs from germline at one of its ends, possibly a read error.

Measured with immunoSEQ multiplex PCR; TCRdb has only the in-frame clones, and not every one. The sample shows 79,000 or so clones, approximately 89% of them seen only once. Sequencing was performed on peripheral blood, taken 28 days after the second AZD1222 dose. This TCR was recovered from an adult who received the AZD1222 COVID-19 vaccine. The genes are TRBV5-1 and TRBJ1-6; tentatively, D is TRBD1 (5 bases). CDR3 DNA: TGCGCCAGCAGCTTGGGGACCCCAGGGTTTGGAACCGAGTCTTTC. Translated, it gives CASSLGTPGFGTESF.